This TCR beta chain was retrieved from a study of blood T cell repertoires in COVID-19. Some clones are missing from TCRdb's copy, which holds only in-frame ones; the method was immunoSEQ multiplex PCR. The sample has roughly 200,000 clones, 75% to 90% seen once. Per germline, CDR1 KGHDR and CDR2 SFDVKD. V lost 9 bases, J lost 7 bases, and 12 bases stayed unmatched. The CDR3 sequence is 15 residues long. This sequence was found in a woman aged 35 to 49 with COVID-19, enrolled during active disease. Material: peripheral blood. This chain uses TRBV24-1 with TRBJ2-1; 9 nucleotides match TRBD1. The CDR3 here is CATRDGTGSKNEQFF. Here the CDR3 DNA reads TGTGCCACCCGAGACGGGACAGGGTCTAAGAATGAGCAGTTCTTC.